Below are 26 T cell receptor beta chains sequenced from a single sample in a study of early T cells in non-severe SARS-CoV-2 infection. Each CDR3 protein gets one entry after TCRdb re-called the 5' RACE reads with MiXCR. The data hold 75,000 to 80,000 distinct CDR3 sequences, with 11% observed a single time. Sequenced here: whole blood, sampled at baseline. All receptors come from an adult who was a healthcare worker with PCR-confirmed SARS-CoV-2 infection or an uninfected control (not recorded which).

The genes are TRBV23-1 and TRBJ2-5, with D possibly matching TRBD1 (5 bases). TRBV23-1 is identified as an open reading frame with a role that is uncertain. The CDR3 covers 13 residues. The ends were cut back, 3 bases at V and 3 bases at J, with 8 bases in the middle. The CDR3 nucleotides read TGCGCCAGCAGTCAGGGCAGGGAAGAGACCCAGTACTTC. It is translated as CASSQGREETQYF.

This clonotype came up many times. V usage is TRBV19 and J usage is TRBJ2-4, with D hard to call. This CDR3 contains 15 residues. Germline CDR1 LNHDA, CDR2 SQIVND (reference sequence). V shed 4 bases and J shed 7 bases, with 17 bases lying between them. DNA of the CDR3: TGTGCCAGTAGTAGGACGATGGTCAAAAACAACATTCAGTACTTC. It codes for CASSRTMVKNNIQYF.

This clonotype was detected many times. The chain uses TRBV20-1 and TRBJ2-7; the match to TRBD2 covers 9 bases. J lost 0 bases, V lost 1 base, and 4 bases had no gene match. Germline CDR1 is DFQATT and CDR2 is SNEGSKA (reference sequence). The CDR3 loop spans 15 amino acids. Here the CDR3 reads CSARGPSGVSYEQYF. CDR3 coding DNA: TGCAGTGCTAGAGGTCCTAGCGGGGTCTCCTACGAGCAGTACTTC.

J is TRBJ2-5 and V is TRBV5-1; D might be TRBD2 (5 bases). The CDR3 runs to 14 residues. From germline, CDR1 is SGHRS and CDR2 YFSETQ. V was shortened by 0 bases and J by 3 bases, with 9 bases between the two germline ends. CDR3 residues: CASSLAGSKETQYF. CDR3 nucleotide sequence: TGCGCCAGCAGCTTGGCGGGGAGTAAAGAGACCCAGTACTTC.

This clonotype was seen more than once but under ten times. The chain recombines TRBV29-1 with TRBJ1-2; D is uncertain. Trimming took off 6 bases at V and 7 bases at J, with 15 bases between the two ends. Germline CDR1 is SQVTM and CDR2 is ANQGSEA. The CDR3 runs 12 residues. The CDR3 sequence: CSVNSRAGGYTF. As DNA, the CDR3 is TGCAGCGTCAACTCCCGGGCCGGTGGCTACACCTTC.

This chain joins TRBV6-1 and TRBJ2-7; D unclear. CDR3 size: 12 residues. The V gene lost 2 bases and the J gene lost 1 base, with 3 bases spanning the gap. The germline V gene encodes CDR1 MNHNS and CDR2 SASEGT. DNA for the CDR3: TGTGCCAGCAGTGAACAGTCCTACGAGCAGTACTTC. Amino acids: CASSEQSYEQYF.

The chain couples TRBV28 to TRBJ2-7, with 7 nucleotides matching TRBD1. Germline lookup yields CDR1 MDHEN and CDR2 SYDVKM. V was clipped by 4 bases and J by 4 bases; unmatched bases: 10. The CDR3 is 15 amino acids. The CDR3 here is CASSSLGQYTYEQYF. CDR3 coding DNA: TGTGCCAGCAGTTCCCTGGGACAGTACACATACGAGCAGTACTTC.

This clonotype was seen only a few times. This chain connects TRBV27 to TRBJ2-3, with D possibly being TRBD2 (5 bases). Between the trimmed V and J ends, which lost 3 bases and 1 base, there was a span of 11 bases. This CDR3 is built from 15 residues. CDR1 and CDR2 from the germline V gene are MNHEY and SMNVEV (reference sequence). CDR3 DNA: TGTGCCAGCAGTTTCTACCTAGCCGGCACAGATACGCAGTATTTT. This encodes CASSFYLAGTDTQYF.

Many counts were recorded for this clonotype. The CDR3 protein is CASEESSSYNSPLHF. The CDR3 nucleotides are TGTGCCAGCGAGGAGTCCAGCTCCTATAATTCACCCCTCCACTTT. The chain uses TRBV25-1 and TRBJ1-6; D gene uncertain. Looked up from germline, CDR1 is MGHDK and CDR2 is SYGVNS. The CDR3 is 15 amino acids. The V end lost 8 bases, the J end lost 0 bases, and 11 bases lay between the germline ends.

The table lists this clonotype with a few counts. V usage is TRBV28 and J usage is TRBJ2-7, with 8 bases lining up with TRBD1. Germline-derived CDR1 and CDR2 are MDHEN and SYDVKM. With 5 bases clipped from V and 4 bases from J, the junction kept 10 bases outside the gene matches. CDR3 length: 15 amino acids. CDR3 nucleotide sequence: TGTGCCAGCAGTGAAGCCGGGACAGGTTCTTACGAGCAGTACTTC. Translation gives CASSEAGTGSYEQYF.

V and J are TRBV5-4 and TRBJ2-3; the D gene is possibly TRBD2 (6 bases). The CDR3 totals 15 residues. Germline V gene data show CDR1 as SGHNT and CDR2 as YYREEE (reference sequence). V was shortened by 1 base and J by 2 bases, with 11 bases between the two germline ends. CDR3 coding DNA: TGTGCCAGCAGCTTGCCTAGCGCCGTCACAGATACGCAGTATTTT. As protein: CASSLPSAVTDTQYF.

This clonotype was observed a handful of times. This sequence joins TRBV29-1 and TRBJ2-3; the match to TRBD1 covers 10 bases. Germline V gene sequence: CDR1 SQVTM, CDR2 ANQGSEA. The CDR3 contains 14 residues. Germline trimming cut 1 base from V and 5 bases from J; bases unmatched to any gene: 3. The chain's CDR3 is CSVEGQGARDTQYF. The CDR3 DNA reads as TGCAGCGTTGAAGGACAGGGGGCGAGAGATACGCAGTATTTT.

There are many counts of this clonotype. The chain joins TRBV12-3 or TRBV12-4 to TRBJ2-3; D gene ambiguous. The V gene lost 2 bases and the J gene lost 10 bases, with 13 bases spanning the gap. CDR3 size: 13 residues. CDR3 nucleotide sequence: TGTGCCAGCAGTTTATTAGGAACGAGCCCGCAGTATTTT. Its protein is CASSLLGTSPQYF.

The chain combines TRBV18 with TRBJ1-1; D ambiguous. This CDR3 comprises 13 residues. V dropped 1 base and J dropped 3 bases, with 6 bases sitting between them. Germline CDR1 is KGHSH and CDR2 is LQKENI. CDR3 sequence: CASSPQGDTEAFF. In DNA, the CDR3 is TGTGCCAGCTCACCACAGGGTGACACTGAAGCTTTCTTT.

This chain joins TRBV18 and TRBJ2-1, with D hard to call. This CDR3 contains 13 residues. Germline CDR1 is KGHSH and CDR2 is LQKENI. V was clipped by 3 bases and J by 10 bases, with 13 bases between them. CDR3: CASSPTGQSEQFF. For the CDR3, the DNA is TGTGCCAGCTCACCCACGGGCCAGTCGGAGCAGTTCTTC.

The V call is TRBV2, the J call TRBJ1-2, with 8 bases matching TRBD1. Trimming removed 7 bases from V and 5 bases from J; junction bases left unmatched: 3. This CDR3 region has 12 residues. Germline CDR1 and CDR2: SNHLY and FYNNEI. CDR3 in amino acids: CASTRGLYGYTF. DNA for the CDR3: TGTGCCAGCACCAGGGGGCTGTATGGCTACACCTTC.

This clonotype was detected a few times. Written as DNA, the CDR3 is TGTGCCAGCATGGCGGGGGCGAACACCGGGGAGCTGTTTTTT. Its protein product is CASMAGANTGELFF. The V call is TRBV12-3 or TRBV12-4, the J call TRBJ2-2; 7 positions agree with TRBD2. The J segment lost 0 bases and the V segment lost 7 bases, leaving 2 bases of the junction unmatched. The CDR3 has 14 amino acids.

The sample holds a few counts of this clonotype. CDR3 residues: CASSLSPHTDTQYF. The CDR3 nucleotides are TGTGCCAGCAGTTTATCCCCCCACACAGATACGCAGTATTTT. The V and J genes are TRBV27 and TRBJ2-3; no definite D call. CDR1 is MNHEY and CDR2 is SMNVEV in the germline V gene (reference sequence). Trimming took 0 bases from V and 2 from J, leaving 6 bases between them. There are 14 residues in the CDR3.

This clonotype was seen repeatedly, ten times or more. J is TRBJ1-2 and V is TRBV9; 10 bases are a match to TRBD1. V lost 3 bases to trimming and J lost 2 bases; unmatched junction nucleotides: 4. Germline assignment: CDR1 SGDLS and CDR2 YYNGEE. CDR3 size: 15 residues. CDR3 DNA sequence: TGTGCCAGCAGCGCAGGGGGACAGGGGAACTATGGCTACACCTTC. This codes for CASSAGGQGNYGYTF. The full variable domain, in which reference TRBV9 and TRBJ1-2 provide the parts outside the CDR3, is DSGVTQTPKHLITATGQRVTLRCSPRSGDLSVYWYQQSLDQGLQFLIQYYNGEERAKGNILERFSAQQFPDLHSELNLSSLELGDSALYFCASSAGGQGNYGYTFGSGTRLTVV.

As for this clonotype: A much larger clone sits a single nucleotide away, making a read error possible. The chain recombines TRBV7-9 with TRBJ1-2; no reliable D call. V lost 1 base, J lost 3 bases, and 3 bases lay in between. Germline CDR1 reads SEHNR; CDR2 reads FQNEAQ (reference sequence). The CDR3 spans 12 residues. The CDR3 here is CASSLVDYGYTF. The CDR3, as DNA: TGTGCCAGCAGCTTAGTTGACTATGGCTACACCTTC. The complete variable domain, with remaining parts taken from reference TRBV7-9 and TRBJ1-2, reads DTGVSQNPRHKITKRGQNVTFRCDPISEHNRLYWYRQTLGQGPEFLTYFQNEAQLEKSRLLSDRFSAERPKGSFSTLEIQRTEQGDSAMYLCASSLVDYGYTFGSGTRLTVV.

This chain joins TRBV29-1 and TRBJ1-2; maybe TRBD1 (6 bases). V shed 2 bases and J shed 3 bases, with 7 bases lying between them. This CDR3 is 12 amino acids long. CDR1 and CDR2 (germline): SQVTM, ANQGSEA. CDR3 loop: CSVEKGDYGYTF. The CDR3 DNA is TGCAGCGTTGAAAAGGGGGACTATGGCTACACCTTC. The full variable domain, with the rest looked up from reference TRBV29-1 and TRBJ1-2, is SAVISQKPSRDICQRGTSLTIQCQVDSQVTMMFWYRQQPGQSLTLIATANQGSEATYESGFVIDKFPISRPNLTFSTLTVSNMSPEDSSIYLCSVEKGDYGYTFGSGTRLTVV.

The chain employs TRBV7-2 and TRBJ1-1; D uncertain. Per germline, CDR1 SGHTA and CDR2 FQGNSA. The CDR3 extends over 15 amino acids. V lost 1 base to trimming and J lost 1 base, with 10 bases between them. CDR3 in DNA: TGTGCCAGCAGCTTAGTGGTGGTGGGGAACACTGAAGCTTTCTTT. The encoded protein is CASSLVVVGNTEAFF.

The chain couples TRBV12-3 or TRBV12-4 to TRBJ1-5; D ambiguous. The CDR3 runs to 14 residues. The germline V and J ends were trimmed by 6 bases and 3 bases, with 12 bases remaining between them. The CDR3 reads CASSQDGNNQPQHF. CDR3 DNA: TGTGCCAGCAGCCAAGACGGTAACAATCAGCCCCAGCATTTT.

This clonotype was picked up many times. J is TRBJ2-1 and V is TRBV7-9, with D perhaps TRBD1 (6 bases). CDR1 SEHNR and CDR2 FQNEAQ come from the germline V gene (reference sequence). The CDR3 is made up of 16 amino acids. Trimming pared 3 bases from V and 2 bases from J, leaving 14 bases between. The CDR3 is CASSLTGATTYNEQFF. CDR3 bases: TGTGCCAGCAGCTTGACAGGAGCTACTACCTACAATGAGCAGTTCTTC.

This clonotype was observed many times. The V and J genes are TRBV12-3 or TRBV12-4 and TRBJ1-1; the match to TRBD1 covers 8 bases. CDR3 length equals 15 residues. V shed 3 bases, J shed 5 bases, and the junction held 8 bases outside the gene matches. CDR3 nucleotide sequence: TGTGCCAGCAGTTTGGGACAGGTGTTGGGGACTGAAGCTTTCTTT. Residues: CASSLGQVLGTEAFF.

In its sample, this clonotype was seen many times. The V gene is TRBV7-2, the J gene TRBJ2-1; 8 bases fit TRBD2. The length of the CDR3 is 15 residues. V lost 5 bases, J lost 3 bases, and 6 bases stayed unmatched. Germline CDR1 reads SGHTA; CDR2 reads FQGNSA. CDR3 residues: CASSLLAVDYNEQFF. CDR3 DNA: TGTGCCAGCAGCCTACTAGCGGTGGACTACAATGAGCAGTTCTTC.